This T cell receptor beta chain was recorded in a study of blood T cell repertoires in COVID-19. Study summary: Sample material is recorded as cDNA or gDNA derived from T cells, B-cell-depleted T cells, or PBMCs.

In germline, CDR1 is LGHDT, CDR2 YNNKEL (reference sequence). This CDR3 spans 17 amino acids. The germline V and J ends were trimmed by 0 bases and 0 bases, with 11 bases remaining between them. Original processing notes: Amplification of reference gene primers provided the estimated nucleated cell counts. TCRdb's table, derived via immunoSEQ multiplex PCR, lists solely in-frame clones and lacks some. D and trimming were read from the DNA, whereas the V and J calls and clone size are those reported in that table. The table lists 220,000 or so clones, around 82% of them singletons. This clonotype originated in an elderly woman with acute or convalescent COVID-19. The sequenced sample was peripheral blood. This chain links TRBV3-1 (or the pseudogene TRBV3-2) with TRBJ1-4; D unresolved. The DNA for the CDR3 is TGTGCCAGCAGCCAAGATGGGTGGGAGTCAACTAATGAAAAACTGTTTTTT. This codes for CASSQDGWESTNEKLFF.